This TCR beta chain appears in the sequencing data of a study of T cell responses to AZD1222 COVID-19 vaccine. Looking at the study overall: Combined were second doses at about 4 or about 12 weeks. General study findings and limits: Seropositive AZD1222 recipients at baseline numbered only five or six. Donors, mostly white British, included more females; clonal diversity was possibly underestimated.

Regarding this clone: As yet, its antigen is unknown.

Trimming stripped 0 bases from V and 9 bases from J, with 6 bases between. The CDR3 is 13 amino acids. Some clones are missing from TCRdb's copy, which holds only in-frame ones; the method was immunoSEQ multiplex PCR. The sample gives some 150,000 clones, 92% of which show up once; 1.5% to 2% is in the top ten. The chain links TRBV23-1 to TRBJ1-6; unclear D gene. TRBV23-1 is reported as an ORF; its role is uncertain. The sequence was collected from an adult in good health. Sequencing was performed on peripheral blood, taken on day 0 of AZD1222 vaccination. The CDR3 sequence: CASSQSTCSPLHF. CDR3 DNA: TGCGCCAGCAGTCAATCTACCTGTTCACCCCTCCACTTT.